The clone carrying this T cell receptor (beta chain) was detected many times. Its antigen is as yet unknown. This entry belongs to a study of identical twins. Findings and limits, study-wide: Models, which agreed with sharing between unrelated individuals, nonetheless underestimated the out-of-frame TCR alpha sharing seen in monozygotic twins. The abundant beta clonotypes from cord blood had fewer insertions, and memory repertoires had none of this.

V shed 6 bases, J shed 4 bases, and the junction held 5 bases outside the gene matches. The CDR3 contains 15 residues. CDR1 SGHAT and CDR2 FQNNGV come from the germline V gene. Template switching (which added a universal primer site) was used, and cDNA carried unique molecular identifiers. Each CDR3 protein gets one entry after TCRdb re-called the 5' RACE reads with MiXCR. The sample has 1.5 million to 2 million distinct CDR3 sequences, 32% seen once. All donors comprised healthy Caucasians. The sequencing input was cord blood. The chain couples TRBV11-2 to TRBJ2-1, with 11 bases identical to TRBD2. This sequence was found in a newborn girl in good health. Here the CDR3 reads CASSQTSGTYNEQFF. The DNA for the CDR3 is TGTGCCAGCAGTCAGACTAGCGGGACATACAATGAGCAGTTCTTC.